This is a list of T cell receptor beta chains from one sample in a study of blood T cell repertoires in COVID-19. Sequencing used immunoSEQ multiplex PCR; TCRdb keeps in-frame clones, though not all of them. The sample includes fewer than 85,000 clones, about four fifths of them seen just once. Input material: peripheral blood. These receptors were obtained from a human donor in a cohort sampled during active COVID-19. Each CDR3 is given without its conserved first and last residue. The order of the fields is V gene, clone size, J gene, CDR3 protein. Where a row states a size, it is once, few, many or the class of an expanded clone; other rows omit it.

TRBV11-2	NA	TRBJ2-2	ASRPTGARTGELF
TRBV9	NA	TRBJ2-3	ASSVVAGTDTQY
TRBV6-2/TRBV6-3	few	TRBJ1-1	ASSYWRNTEAF
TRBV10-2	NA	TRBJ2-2	ASSNTGGRTGELF
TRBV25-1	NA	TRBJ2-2	ASSIPTRRGLDTGELF
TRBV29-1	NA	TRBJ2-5	SAYDYSGGRETQY
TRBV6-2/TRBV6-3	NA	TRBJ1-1	ASSYPGVEAF
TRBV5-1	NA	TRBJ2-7	ASSLAGTGTPYEQY
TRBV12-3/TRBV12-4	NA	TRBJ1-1	ASRPFRNTEAF
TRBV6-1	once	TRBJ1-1	ASSEAHPKGMNTEAF
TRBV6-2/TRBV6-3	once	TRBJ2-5	ASSYSPGLLQETQY
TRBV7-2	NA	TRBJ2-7	ASSPRTRDYEQY
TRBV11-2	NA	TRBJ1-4	ASSPGTGPF
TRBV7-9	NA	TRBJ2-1	ASSGGAYNEQF
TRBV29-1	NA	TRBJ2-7	SVLGGERGSTYEQY
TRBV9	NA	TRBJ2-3	ASSVGGAETDTQY
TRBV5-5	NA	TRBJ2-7	ASSVATVYEQY
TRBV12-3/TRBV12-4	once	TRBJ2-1	ASSLSTRDEQF
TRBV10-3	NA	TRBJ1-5	AISRDKYSNQPQH
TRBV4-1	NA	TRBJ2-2	ASSQDPLAGGNADTGELF